This record concerns one TCR beta chain sequence. This receptor's antigen is unknown. The input lacks base qualities; no much larger clone sits a single base away. The data were obtained in a study of CD8 T cells in ankylosing spondylitis (TCRdb year 2017). General notes on the study: The study profiled T cell receptor beta repertoires in healthy donors and ankylosing spondylitis patients to find disease-linked TCR variants. In total, the full study cohort was made up of about 99 healthy donors and approximately 24 ankylosing spondylitis patients. Peripheral blood was sampled, and synovial fluid was also collected from ankylosing spondylitis patients. Overall results and qualifications from the work: The disease-linked clones had a CD8+ phenotype and were found at relatively low frequencies in peripheral blood. Some motif variants had previously been reported in the synovial fluid and blood of reactive arthritis patients, which suggests shared mechanisms of disease initiation. Significant enrichment of the disease-linked clones was reported in matched synovial fluid samples from ankylosing spondylitis patients. Blood from ankylosing spondylitis patients appeared to be characterized by a TCR beta motif made up of several highly homologous amino acid variants.

The data were produced on an Illumina HiSeq 2500. Quantitative 5'-RACE with molecular barcodes was used to prepare TCR beta libraries. Regarding the original processing steps: Disease-linked TCR variants were identified with a new computational method built on a probabilistic model of VDJ rearrangement. The public reads were reprocessed in TCRdb via fastp at Q25 and MiXCR, keeping in-frame beta chains. Each record represents a unique CDR3 protein, reported with the most common genes and DNA among its rows. None of the V and J calls come from the authors' own analysis; TCRdb made them. This sample is represented by roughly 700,000 distinct CDR3 sequences; 15% to 20% of them were singletons. In total, the top ten clones hold 15% to 20% of the sample. Input material: blood, either unsorted or a sorted T cell fraction (not recorded which). The TCR originated in a male donor with ankylosing spondylitis.

CDR3 loop: CASSPAARSQETQYF. DNA sequence: TGTGCCAGCAGCCCGGCGGCTAGGAGCCAAGAGACCCAGTACTTC. The chain was built from TRBV5-6 and TRBJ2-5, with the D gene uncertain. CDR1 and CDR2, per the germline V gene, are SGHDT and YYEEEE. V gives up 4 bases and J gives up 1 base, and the segment between their germline ends measures 14 bases. Reading from cysteine to phenylalanine, the CDR3 counts 15 amino acids. Only CDR3 DNA remains: 45 bases, in frame from the first base.